The source of this T cell receptor (beta chain) is a study of cytomegalovirus exposure and HLA in healthy donors. Study outcomes and limitations: Despite most TCR sequences being rare, some public TCRs occurred in many donors. Sequencing likely caused a cluster of highly shared sequence variants.

V lost 6 bases to trimming and J lost 1 base; unmatched junction nucleotides: 2. Germline CDR1 is SNHLY and CDR2 is FYNNEI. The CDR3 consists of 14 residues. Participants comprised healthy donors of bone marrow. 60 Vbeta and 13 Jbeta primers were used in PCR. Original processing methods: A later analysis counted 65 million to 80 million unique TCR beta chains, some 12 million shared. TCRdb's table, derived via immunoSEQ multiplex PCR, lists solely in-frame clones and lacks some. The DNA gave D and trimming, while V, J and clone size come from that table. The data contain 75,000 to 90,000 clones, 65% to 80% of them singletons. This clone has a single count. What it binds is not known.

The clonotype originates from a man aged 60 to 69 in good health and CMV-seronegative. Specimen: PBMCs. The genes are TRBV2 and TRBJ2-2; 7 nucleotides align to TRBD1. The CDR3 loop reads CASRGQRNTGELFF. The CDR3 nucleotides are TGTGCCAGCAGGGGACAGAGGAACACCGGGGAGCTGTTTTTT. The entire variable domain, with the rest obtained from reference TRBV2 and TRBJ2-2, is as follows: EPEVTQTPSHQVTQMGQEVILRCVPISNHLYFYWYRQILGQKVEFLVSFYNNEISEKSEIFDDQFSVERPDGSNFTLKIRSTKLEDSAMYFCASRGQRNTGELFFGEGSRLTVL.